A selection of T cell receptor beta chains follows, all from one sample in a study of control samples from healthy donors and cancer patients. Sequencing was performed with immunoSEQ multiplex PCR; in TCRdb, only in-frame clones are kept and a portion is missing. The sample has approximately 150,000 clones; about nine tenths are singletons. The sequenced sample consisted of blood. These receptors came from a man aged 25-45 years in good health. Both conserved end residues are part of each CDR3. The D gene is left open where the match is weak. Expanded clones are given a class, and other clones once, few, many or no size at all.

CDR3nt	CDR3aa	j_gene	d_gene	v_gene	abundance	len
TGTGCCAGCAGCGTGGTCGTAGCGGGAGCCCCAGGGAATGAGCAGTTCTTC	CASSVVVAGAPGNEQFF	TRBJ2-1	TRBD2	TRBV7-8	NA	17
TGTGCCAGCAGCCCGACGACAGTTAACTATGGCTACACCTTC	CASSPTTVNYGYTF	TRBJ1-2	NA	TRBV7-2	NA	14
TGTGCCTGGAGTGAAGGGGTTTACTATGGCTACACCTTC	CAWSEGVYYGYTF	TRBJ1-2	NA	TRBV30	NA	13
TGTGCCAGCAGCTCCAACACTGGCACTGAAGCTTTCTTT	CASSSNTGTEAFF	TRBJ1-1	NA	TRBV7-8	NA	13
TGTGCCAGCAGCCTCCGGACTAGCGGGAGTATCAATGAGCAGTTCTTC	CASSLRTSGSINEQFF	TRBJ2-1	TRBD2	TRBV5-6	NA	16
TGCAGCATCCGGCCATCCTATAATTCACCCCTCCACTTT	CSIRPSYNSPLHF	TRBJ1-6	NA	TRBV29-1	NA	13
TGTGCCAGCAGCTTACATGCGGGAGGGCAGCAGTTCTTC	CASSLHAGGQQFF	TRBJ2-1	TRBD2	TRBV7-9	NA	13
TGTGCCAGCAGTGAATTGGGGGACACTGAAGCTTTCTTT	CASSELGDTEAFF	TRBJ1-1	NA	TRBV25-1	NA	13
TGTGCCAGCAGCTTAACAGGGGGAGGGAATTCACCCCTCCACTTT	CASSLTGGGNSPLHF	TRBJ1-6	TRBD1	TRBV7-2	NA	15
TGTGCCTGGGATCTGACTGGACGCTACGAGCAGTACTTC	CAWDLTGRYEQYF	TRBJ2-7	NA	TRBV30	once	13
TGCGCCAGCAGCTTGGCCGTTACAGGGGGTACTGAAGCTTTCTTT	CASSLAVTGGTEAFF	TRBJ1-1	TRBD1	TRBV5-1	NA	15
TGTGCCAGCAGTGATGCAGGAAGGGTGGGCGAGCAGTACTTC	CASSDAGRVGEQYF	TRBJ2-7	NA	TRBV25-1	NA	14
TGTGCCAGCTCACCAAAGGGAACAGCAGATAGCAATCAGCCCCAGCATTTT	CASSPKGTADSNQPQHF	TRBJ1-5	NA	TRBV18	once	17
TGTGCCAGCAGTTTCTCTAGGGTGACCTACGAGCAGTACTTC	CASSFSRVTYEQYF	TRBJ2-7	NA	TRBV27	once	14
TGTGCCAGCAGGACCCCGGGACTTCAAGAGACCCAGTACTTC	CASRTPGLQETQYF	TRBJ2-5	NA	TRBV6-6	NA	14
TGTGCCAGCAGTTACGGCGTCCGCTCAGTCACAGATACGCAGTATTTT	CASSYGVRSVTDTQYF	TRBJ2-3	NA	TRBV6-5	NA	16
TGTGCCACCAGTGATGGACAGGGTACCCCACAAGAGACCCAGTACTTC	CATSDGQGTPQETQYF	TRBJ2-5	TRBD1	TRBV24-1	NA	16
TGTGCCATCAGTGAGTCGAAGGGGACAGGGTTTCTCTACGAGCAGTACTTC	CAISESKGTGFLYEQYF	TRBJ2-7	TRBD1	TRBV10-3	once	17
TGTGCCACCAGTGGAACAGTGGCGGACGAGCAGTACTTC	CATSGTVADEQYF	TRBJ2-7	NA	TRBV24-1	NA	13
TGTGCCAGCAGCTTGGGACAGTATAATTCACCCCTCCACTTT	CASSLGQYNSPLHF	TRBJ1-6	TRBD1	TRBV11-3	NA	14
TGCGCCAGCAGCCCCCAGGGGGGACAGGTGATATACGAGCAGTACTTC	CASSPQGGQVIYEQYF	TRBJ2-7	TRBD1	TRBV5-1	NA	16
TGTGCCAGCAGCCCCTTAGCGGGGAGGGGGGAGACCCAGTACTTC	CASSPLAGRGETQYF	TRBJ2-5	TRBD2	TRBV7-2	NA	15
TGTGCCAGCAGCAGGACTAGCGGCAAATACGAGCAGTACTTC	CASSRTSGKYEQYF	TRBJ2-7	TRBD2	TRBV7-2	NA	14
TGTGCCAGCAGCTTAAGCGCAGGCTCTGGGGCCAACGTCCTGACTTTC	CASSLSAGSGANVLTF	TRBJ2-6	NA	TRBV7-2	few	16
TGCGCCAGCAGCTCCGGGACAGGGATTTACGAGCAGTACTTC	CASSSGTGIYEQYF	TRBJ2-7	TRBD1	TRBV5-1	NA	14
TGTGCCAGCAGCTTGGGACAGGGTTACGACGAGCAGTACTTC	CASSLGQGYDEQYF	TRBJ2-7	TRBD1	TRBV5-5	NA	14
TGTGCCAGCAGCTCGTTGGGCAATGAGCAGTTCTTC	CASSSLGNEQFF	TRBJ2-1	NA	TRBV7-9	NA	12
TGCGCCAGCAGCCACGATGGGGCGAAAAGCCAAGGCAACATTCAGTACTTC	CASSHDGAKSQGNIQYF	TRBJ2-4	NA	TRBV4-3	NA	17
TGTGCCAGCAGAGCGCAGGGTTCGAGCACTGAAGCTTTCTTT	CASRAQGSSTEAFF	TRBJ1-1	NA	TRBV2	NA	14
TGTGCCAGCAGCGCGCGCCTGGAAAGAAATGAAAAACTGTTTTTT	CASSARLERNEKLFF	TRBJ1-4	NA	TRBV7-4	NA	15
TGTGCCAGCAGGATTGCCGCAGATACGCAGTATTTT	CASRIAADTQYF	TRBJ2-3	NA	TRBV11-2	NA	12
TGTGCCAGCAGCCTAAAGCGGGAAGAGACCCAGTACTTC	CASSLKREETQYF	TRBJ2-5	NA	TRBV7-2	once	13
TGTGCCAGCAACTATGGGGGGCTAACCGGGGAGCTGTTTTTT	CASNYGGLTGELFF	TRBJ2-2	NA	TRBV7-3	NA	14
TGTGCCACCAGTGACTCCCGGGGGGCGGGGGGCAGGGAGACCCAGTACTTC	CATSDSRGAGGRETQYF	TRBJ2-5	TRBD2	TRBV24-1	NA	17
TGTGCCAGCAGCTTGGTTGGGTCGGGCGGGACCCAGTACTTC	CASSLVGSGGTQYF	TRBJ2-5	NA	TRBV5-5	once	14
TGTGCCAGCAGCAGGGGGGAGGGAGTTGAAAAACTGTTTTTT	CASSRGEGVEKLFF	TRBJ1-4	NA	TRBV9	NA	14
TGTGCCAGCAGCCTAACGGGGGGTGGTGAGACCCAGTACTTC	CASSLTGGGETQYF	TRBJ2-5	TRBD2	TRBV7-9	NA	14
TGTGCCAGCAGCGTCACCCCGTCTCGGCGGGAGCCCCAGCATTTT	CASSVTPSRREPQHF	TRBJ1-5	NA	TRBV9	NA	15
TGCGCCAGCAGCCTCCTAGGGAGGTCCGGCTACACCTTC	CASSLLGRSGYTF	TRBJ1-2	NA	TRBV4-1	NA	13
TGTGCCAGCACCAAGCGGGACGCTAATGAAAAACTGTTTTTT	CASTKRDANEKLFF	TRBJ1-4	NA	TRBV5-6	once	14
TGTGCCAGCAGCTTTAGTCAAGGAACCGGGGAGCTGTTTTTT	CASSFSQGTGELFF	TRBJ2-2	NA	TRBV7-3	NA	14
TGTGCCAGCAGTGTGGGGCTTCAACAGGGTGCCGGGGAGCTGTTTTTT	CASSVGLQQGAGELFF	TRBJ2-2	NA	TRBV6-1	NA	16